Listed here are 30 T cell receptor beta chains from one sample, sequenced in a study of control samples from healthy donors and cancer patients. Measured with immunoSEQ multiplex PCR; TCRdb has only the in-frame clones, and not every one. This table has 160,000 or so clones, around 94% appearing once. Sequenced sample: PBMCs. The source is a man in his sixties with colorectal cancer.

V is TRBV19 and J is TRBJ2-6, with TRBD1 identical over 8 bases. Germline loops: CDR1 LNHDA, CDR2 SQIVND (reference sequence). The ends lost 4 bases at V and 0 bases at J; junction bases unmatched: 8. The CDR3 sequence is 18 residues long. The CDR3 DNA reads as TGTGCCAGTAGTACTGGACAGGGCTTCCCCTCTGGGGCCAACGTCCTGACTTTC. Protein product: CASSTGQGFPSGANVLTF.

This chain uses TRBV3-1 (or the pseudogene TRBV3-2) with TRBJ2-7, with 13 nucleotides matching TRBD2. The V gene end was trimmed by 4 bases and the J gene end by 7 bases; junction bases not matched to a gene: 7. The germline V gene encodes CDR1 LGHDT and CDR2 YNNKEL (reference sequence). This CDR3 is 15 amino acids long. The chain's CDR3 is CASSPRLAGGTEQYF. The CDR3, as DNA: TGTGCCAGCAGCCCACGACTAGCGGGGGGTACGGAGCAGTACTTC.

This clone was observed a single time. The CDR3 nucleotides read TGTGCCAGCAGTGAAGTAATGGGGACCTTGGGTCAGCCCCAGCATTTT. Translated: CASSEVMGTLGQPQHF. The V call is TRBV6-1, the J call TRBJ1-5; TRBD1 is a possible D gene (5 bases). V dropped 1 base and J dropped 6 bases, with 16 bases sitting between them. The CDR3 has 16 amino acids. Germline CDR1 is MNHNS and CDR2 is SASEGT.

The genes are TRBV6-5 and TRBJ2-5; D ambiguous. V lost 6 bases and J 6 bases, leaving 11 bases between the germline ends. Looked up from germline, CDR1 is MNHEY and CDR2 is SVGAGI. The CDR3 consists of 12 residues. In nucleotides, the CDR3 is TGTGCCAGCAGCAACCCCGGGCAGACCCAGTACTTC. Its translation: CASSNPGQTQYF.

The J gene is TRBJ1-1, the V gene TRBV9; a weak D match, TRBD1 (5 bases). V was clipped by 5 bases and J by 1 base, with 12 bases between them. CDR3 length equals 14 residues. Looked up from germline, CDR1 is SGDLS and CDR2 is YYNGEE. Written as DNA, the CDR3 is TGTGCCAGCAGGCCGTGGCAGGGGAACACTGAAGCTTTCTTT. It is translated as CASRPWQGNTEAFF.

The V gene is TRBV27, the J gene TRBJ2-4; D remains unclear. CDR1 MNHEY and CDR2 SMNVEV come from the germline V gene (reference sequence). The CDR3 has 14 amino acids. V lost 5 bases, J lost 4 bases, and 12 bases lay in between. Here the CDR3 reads CASSPLSSKNIQYF. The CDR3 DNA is TGTGCCAGCAGTCCCCTCTCTTCTAAAAACATTCAGTACTTC.

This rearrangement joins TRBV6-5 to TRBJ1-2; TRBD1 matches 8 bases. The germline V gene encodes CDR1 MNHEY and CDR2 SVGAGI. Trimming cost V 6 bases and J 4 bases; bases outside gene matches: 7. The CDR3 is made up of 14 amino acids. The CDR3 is CASRGQASTYGYTF. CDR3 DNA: TGTGCCAGCAGGGGACAGGCTTCTACCTATGGCTACACCTTC.

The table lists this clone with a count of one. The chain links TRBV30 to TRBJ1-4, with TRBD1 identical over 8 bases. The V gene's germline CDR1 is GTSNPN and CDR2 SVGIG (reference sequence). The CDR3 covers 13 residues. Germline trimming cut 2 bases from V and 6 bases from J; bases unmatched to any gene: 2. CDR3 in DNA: TGTGCCTGGAGTACAGGGGGGGATGAAAAACTGTTTTTT. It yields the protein CAWSTGGDEKLFF.

CDR3 nucleotide sequence: TGTGCCAGCTCACCACGCGCCAGGGTGGGCTCCTACGAGCAGTACTTC. It specifies CASSPRARVGSYEQYF. The V gene is TRBV18, the J gene TRBJ2-7; tentative D call: TRBD1 (5 bases). Trimming took 1 base from V and 0 from J, leaving 13 bases between them. The CDR3 runs 16 residues. Germline V gene sequence: CDR1 KGHSH, CDR2 LQKENI.

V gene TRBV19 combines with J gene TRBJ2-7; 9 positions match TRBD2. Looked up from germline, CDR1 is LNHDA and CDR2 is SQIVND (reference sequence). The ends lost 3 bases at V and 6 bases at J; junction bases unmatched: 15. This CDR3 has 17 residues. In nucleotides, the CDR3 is TGTGCCAGTAGTATCCCCCTGCGGGGGGGCCGGATTGGCGAGCAGTACTTC. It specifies CASSIPLRGGRIGEQYF.

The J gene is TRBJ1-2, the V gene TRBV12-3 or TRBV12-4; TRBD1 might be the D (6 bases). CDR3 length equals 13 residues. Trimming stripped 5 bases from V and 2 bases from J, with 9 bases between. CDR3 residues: CASSGTPNYGYTF. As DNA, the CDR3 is TGTGCCAGCAGTGGGACACCCAACTATGGCTACACCTTC.

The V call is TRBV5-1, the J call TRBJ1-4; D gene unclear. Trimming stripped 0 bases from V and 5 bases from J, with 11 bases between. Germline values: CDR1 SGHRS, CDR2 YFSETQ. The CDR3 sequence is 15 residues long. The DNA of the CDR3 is TGCGCCAGCAGCTTGGCGGAGTTCCCCAATGAAAAACTGTTTTTT. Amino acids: CASSLAEFPNEKLFF. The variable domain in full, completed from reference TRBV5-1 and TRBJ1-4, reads KAGVTQTPRYLIKTRGQQVTLSCSPISGHRSVSWYQQTPGQGLQFLFEYFSETQRNKGNFPGRFSGRQFSNSRSEMNVSTLELGDSALYLCASSLAEFPNEKLFFGSGTQLSVL.

For the CDR3, the DNA is TGTGCCAGCAGCTTAGAATGGGGGTGGGATTCACCCCTCCACTTT. It translates to CASSLEWGWDSPLHF. The genes are TRBV7-2 and TRBJ1-6; D is possibly TRBD1 (5 bases). Trimming took off 1 base at V and 8 bases at J, with 12 bases between the two ends. CDR1 SGHTA and CDR2 FQGNSA come from the germline V gene. The CDR3 extends over 15 amino acids.

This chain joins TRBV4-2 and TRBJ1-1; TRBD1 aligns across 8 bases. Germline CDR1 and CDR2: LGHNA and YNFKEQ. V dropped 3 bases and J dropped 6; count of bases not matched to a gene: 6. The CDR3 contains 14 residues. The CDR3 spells CASSQRTGIPEAFF. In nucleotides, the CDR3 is TGTGCCAGCAGCCAGAGGACAGGGATCCCTGAAGCTTTCTTT.

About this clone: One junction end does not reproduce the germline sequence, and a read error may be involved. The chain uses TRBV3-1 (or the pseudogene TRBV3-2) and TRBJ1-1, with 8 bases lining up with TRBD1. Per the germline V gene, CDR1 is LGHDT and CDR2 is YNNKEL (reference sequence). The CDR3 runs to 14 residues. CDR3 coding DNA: TGTGCCAGCAGTCAAGATAGACAGGGGAGGGAAGCTTTCTTT. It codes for CASSQDRQGREAFF.

The CDR3 region has the DNA TGCGCCAGCAGCCCAACAGGGTATAATTCACCCCTCCACTTT. It translates to CASSPTGYNSPLHF. The V gene is TRBV10-2, the J gene TRBJ1-6; D is possibly TRBD1 (6 bases). The CDR3 totals 14 residues. Deletions cut 6 bases from V and 4 bases from J, with 10 bases between. Germline V gene data show CDR1 as WSHSY and CDR2 as SAAADI.

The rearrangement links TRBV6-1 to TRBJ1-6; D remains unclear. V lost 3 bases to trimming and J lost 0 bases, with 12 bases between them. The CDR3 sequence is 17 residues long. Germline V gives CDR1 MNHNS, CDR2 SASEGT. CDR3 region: CASSDPGLSSYNSPLHF. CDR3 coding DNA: TGTGCCAGCAGTGACCCAGGCCTGAGCTCCTATAATTCACCCCTCCACTTT.

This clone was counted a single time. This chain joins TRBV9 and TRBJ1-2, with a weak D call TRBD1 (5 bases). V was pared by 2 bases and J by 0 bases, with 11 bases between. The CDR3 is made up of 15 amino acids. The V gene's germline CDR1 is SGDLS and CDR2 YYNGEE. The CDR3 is CASSVGEGSNYGYTF. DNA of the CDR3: TGTGCCAGCAGCGTGGGGGAGGGCTCTAACTATGGCTACACCTTC.

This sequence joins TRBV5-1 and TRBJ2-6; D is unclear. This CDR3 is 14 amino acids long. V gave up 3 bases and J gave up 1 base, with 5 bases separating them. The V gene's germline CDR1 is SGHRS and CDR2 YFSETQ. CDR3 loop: CASSSQSGANVLTF. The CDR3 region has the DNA TGCGCCAGCAGCTCACAGTCTGGGGCCAACGTCCTGACTTTC.

The CDR3 loop is CASSSQPTSGQETQYF. The CDR3, as DNA: TGTGCCAGCAGCTCACAGCCGACTAGCGGCCAAGAGACCCAGTACTTC. This sequence joins TRBV7-7 and TRBJ2-5; 9 nucleotides match TRBD2. CDR1 is SSHAT, CDR2 FNYEAQ, per germline (reference sequence). V lost 4 bases, J lost 1 base, and 7 bases stayed unmatched. The CDR3 sequence is 16 residues long.

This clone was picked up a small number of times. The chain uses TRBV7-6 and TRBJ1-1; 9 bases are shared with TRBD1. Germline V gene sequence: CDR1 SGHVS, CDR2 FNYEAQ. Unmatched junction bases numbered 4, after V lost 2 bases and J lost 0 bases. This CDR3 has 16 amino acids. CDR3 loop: CASSLMGQGVNTEAFF. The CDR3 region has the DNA TGTGCCAGCAGCTTAATGGGACAGGGTGTGAACACTGAAGCTTTCTTT.

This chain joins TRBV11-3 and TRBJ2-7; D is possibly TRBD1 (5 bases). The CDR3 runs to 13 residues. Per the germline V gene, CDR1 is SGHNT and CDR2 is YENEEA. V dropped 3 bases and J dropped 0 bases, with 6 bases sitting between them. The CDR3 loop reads CASSFDSSYEQYF. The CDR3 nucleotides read TGTGCCAGCAGCTTCGACAGCTCCTACGAGCAGTACTTC.

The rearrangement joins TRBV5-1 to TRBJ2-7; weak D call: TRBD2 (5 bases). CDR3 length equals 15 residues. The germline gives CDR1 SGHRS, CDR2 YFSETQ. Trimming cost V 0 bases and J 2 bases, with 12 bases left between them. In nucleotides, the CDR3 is TGCGCCAGCAGCTTGGTAGGAGGTACGGCCTACGAGCAGTACTTC. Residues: CASSLVGGTAYEQYF.

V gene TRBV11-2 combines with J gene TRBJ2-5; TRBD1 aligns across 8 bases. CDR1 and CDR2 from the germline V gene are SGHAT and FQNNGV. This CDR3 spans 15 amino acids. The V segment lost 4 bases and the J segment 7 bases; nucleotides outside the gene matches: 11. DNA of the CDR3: TGTGCCAGCAGCTCTCGGACAGGGTGGGGGGCGACCCAGTACTTC. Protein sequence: CASSSRTGWGATQYF.

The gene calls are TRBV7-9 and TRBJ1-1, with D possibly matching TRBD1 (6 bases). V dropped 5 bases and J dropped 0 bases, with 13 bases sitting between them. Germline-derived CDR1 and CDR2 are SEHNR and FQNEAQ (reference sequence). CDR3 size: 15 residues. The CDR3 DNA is TGTGCCAGCAGCCAAGACGGACAGTTGAACACTGAAGCTTTCTTT. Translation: CASSQDGQLNTEAFF.

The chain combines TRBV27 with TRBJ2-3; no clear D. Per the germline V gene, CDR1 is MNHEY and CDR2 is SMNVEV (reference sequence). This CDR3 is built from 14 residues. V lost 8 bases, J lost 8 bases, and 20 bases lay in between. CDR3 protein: CASPTPQPLGTQYF. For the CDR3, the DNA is TGTGCCAGCCCTACCCCCCAACCCCTGGGTACGCAGTATTTT.

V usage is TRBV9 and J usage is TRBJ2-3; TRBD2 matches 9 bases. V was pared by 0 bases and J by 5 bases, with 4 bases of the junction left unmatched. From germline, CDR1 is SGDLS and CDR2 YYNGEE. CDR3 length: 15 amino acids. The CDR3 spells CASSVVRAGGDTQYF. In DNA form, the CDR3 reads TGTGCCAGCAGCGTAGTAAGAGCGGGGGGAGATACGCAGTATTTT.

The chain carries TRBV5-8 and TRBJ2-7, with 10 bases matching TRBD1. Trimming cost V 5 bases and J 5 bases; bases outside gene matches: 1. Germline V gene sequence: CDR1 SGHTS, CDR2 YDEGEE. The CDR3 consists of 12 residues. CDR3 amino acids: CASRGTGDEQYF. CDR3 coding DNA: TGTGCCAGCAGAGGGACAGGGGACGAGCAGTACTTC.

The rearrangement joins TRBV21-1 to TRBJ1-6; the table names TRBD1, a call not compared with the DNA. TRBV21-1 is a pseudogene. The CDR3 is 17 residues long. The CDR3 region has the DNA TGTGCCAGCAGCAAAGCGGGCCCCAGCTCCTATAATTCACCCCTCCACTTT. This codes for CASSKAGPSSYNSPLHF.

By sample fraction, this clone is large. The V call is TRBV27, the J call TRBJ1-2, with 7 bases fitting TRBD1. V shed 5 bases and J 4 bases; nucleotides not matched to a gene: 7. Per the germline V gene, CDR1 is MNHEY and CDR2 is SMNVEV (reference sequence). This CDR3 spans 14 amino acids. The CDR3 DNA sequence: TGTGCCAGCAGTCCATCCACAGGGGTCTATGGCTACACCTTC. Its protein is CASSPSTGVYGYTF.